Below, 12 T cell receptor beta chains from the same sample are listed, as sequenced in a study of identical twins. TCRdb redid the calling of the 5' RACE reads with MiXCR, one entry per CDR3 protein. The sample has 1.5 million to 2 million distinct CDR3 sequences, about 32% seen once. Sequences were obtained from cord blood. These receptors all come from a newborn girl in good health.

The CDR3 nucleotides are TGTGCCAGCAGCAAACGGACAGGGGTTGCCTACAATGAGCAGTTCTTC. It translates to CASSKRTGVAYNEQFF. The chain combines TRBV13 with TRBJ2-1; 9 positions agree with TRBD1. Germline CDR1 and CDR2: PRHDT and FYEKMQ (reference sequence). The CDR3 runs to 16 residues. Trimming took 5 bases from V and 2 from J; bases not matched to a gene: 7.

The chain has TRBV2 and TRBJ1-1; weak D call: TRBD1 (5 bases). The CDR3 is 14 amino acids. Germline CDR1 is SNHLY and CDR2 is FYNNEI. Trimming cost V 8 bases and J 1 base, with 14 bases left between them. DNA of the CDR3: TGTGCCAGCGTAGCGGGGGGAAAGAACACTGAAGCTTTCTTT. Translating it yields CASVAGGKNTEAFF.

This clonotype was observed a handful of times. V gene TRBV6-5 combines with J gene TRBJ1-4; 8 positions match TRBD1. From germline, CDR1 is MNHEY and CDR2 SVGAGI. There are 14 residues in the CDR3. V trimming: 6 bases; J trimming: 7 bases; junction bases outside the gene matches: 7. Here the CDR3 reads CASSGTGGAEKLFF. CDR3 bases: TGTGCCAGCAGCGGCACAGGGGGGGCTGAAAAACTGTTTTTT.

The chain couples TRBV7-2 to TRBJ2-7; 8 nucleotides match TRBD1. The better agreement between TRBJ2-5 and the DNA end casts doubt on the J call. From germline, CDR1 is SGHTA and CDR2 FQGNSA. The CDR3 contains 15 residues. The CDR3 sequence: CASSFGQGTEETQYF. The CDR3 nucleotides read TGTGCCAGCAGCTTCGGACAGGGCACCGAAGAGACCCAGTACTTC.

The rearrangement uses TRBV6-5 and TRBJ2-7; 10 nucleotides match TRBD2. Looked up from germline, CDR1 is MNHEY and CDR2 is SVGAGI. The CDR3 has 17 residues. V dropped 0 bases and J dropped 7; count of bases not matched to a gene: 12. The CDR3 nucleotides read TGTGCCAGCAGTTACTCCTCTCTAGCGGGAGTTTACAATGAGCAGTACTTC. Protein sequence: CASSYSSLAGVYNEQYF.

The V and J genes are TRBV14 and TRBJ2-5, with 11 bases aligning to TRBD2. CDR1 and CDR2 (germline): SGHDN, FVKESK. The ends lost 4 bases at V and 11 bases at J; junction bases unmatched: 12. The CDR3 contains 15 residues. The CDR3 region is CASSPLAGGPNEQYF. The CDR3, as DNA: TGTGCCAGCAGCCCGCTAGCGGGAGGACCCAATGAGCAGTACTTC.

This clonotype showed up just once. V is TRBV24-1 and J is TRBJ1-4; D is ambiguous. V shed 6 bases and J shed 8 bases, with 12 bases lying between them. The CDR3 contains 13 residues. From germline, CDR1 is KGHDR and CDR2 SFDVKD. In DNA, the CDR3 is TGTGCCACCAGTCTGGGAGCCCGGGAAAAACTGTTTTTT. Its translation is CATSLGAREKLFF.

The table lists this clonotype with a few counts. The V call is TRBV20-1, the J call TRBJ1-1, with D perhaps matching TRBD1 (5 bases). This CDR3 spans 10 amino acids. V was pared by 7 bases and J by 7 bases, with 10 bases between. Germline-derived CDR1 and CDR2 are DFQATT and SNEGSKA (reference sequence). The CDR3 protein is CSVGRVEAFF. The CDR3 DNA is TGCAGTGTGGGACGGGTTGAAGCTTTCTTT.

This clonotype was seen a handful of times. V usage is TRBV6-5 and J usage is TRBJ1-1; D is unclear. Trimming stripped 5 bases from V and 1 base from J, with 8 bases between. This CDR3 comprises 13 residues. From germline, CDR1 is MNHEY and CDR2 SVGAGI. The CDR3 region has the DNA TGTGCCAGCAGTAACACTGAGAACACTGAAGCTTTCTTT. It is translated as CASSNTENTEAFF.

The chain employs TRBV2 and TRBJ1-5; 10 bases match TRBD1. V was clipped by 4 bases and J by 4 bases; unmatched bases: 4. The CDR3 is 15 residues long. The V gene's germline CDR1 is SNHLY and CDR2 FYNNEI. DNA for the CDR3: TGTGCCAGCAGTGTATGGGGACAGGGGAATCAGCCCCAGCATTTT. This encodes CASSVWGQGNQPQHF.

The DNA for the CDR3 is TGTGCCAGCAGTAGCGCCCGACCGTTCACTGAAGCTTTCTTT. Translating gives CASSSARPFTEAFF. V usage is TRBV6-5 and J usage is TRBJ1-1; no firm D call. The CDR3 runs 14 residues. Germline lookup yields CDR1 MNHEY and CDR2 SVGAGI. Trimming pared 5 bases from V and 4 bases from J, leaving 14 bases between.

The chain is built from TRBV15 and TRBJ2-1; 14 bases line up with TRBD2. This CDR3 comprises 20 residues. Germline values: CDR1 LNHNV, CDR2 YYDKDF (reference sequence). With 3 bases clipped from V and 1 base from J, the junction kept 11 bases outside the gene matches. CDR3 bases: TGTGCCACCAGCAGGGCGATGGGACTAGCGGGGGCGCGGTCCTACAATGAGCAGTTCTTC. Its translation: CATSRAMGLAGARSYNEQFF.